A selection of T cell receptor beta chains follows, all from one sample in a study of PD-1 blockade in classical Hodgkin lymphoma. Repertoires were generated with immunoSEQ multiplex PCR, while TCRdb's copy carries only in-frame clones and drops some. The table records about 22,000 clones, 60% to 75% of them present only once. The material was peripheral blood mononuclear cells (PBMCs), obtained before the fourth cycle of nivolumab. These receptors were taken from a human donor with classical Hodgkin lymphoma. Both conserved end residues are part of each CDR3. The order of the fields is D gene, V gene, J gene, clone size, CDR3 DNA, CDR3 protein. D genes are given only for firm matches. Clone sizes are given selectively: once, few, many, or a class where the clone is expanded.

>NA|TRBV5-1|TRBJ2-5|NA
TGCGCCAGCGGCGGGGCGGACCAAGAGACCCAGTACTTC
CASGGADQETQYF
>NA|TRBV7-6|TRBJ2-3|NA
TGTGCCAGCAGCTTACGAGCGGCCAGCACAGATACGCAGTATTTT
CASSLRAASTDTQYF
>TRBD2|TRBV9|TRBJ2-1|NA
TGTGCCAGCAGCGCGGTAGCGGGAGGGCCAGGGATGTTTGAGCAGTTCTTC
CASSAVAGGPGMFEQFF
>NA|TRBV5-1|TRBJ2-2|NA
TGCGCCAGCAGCTTGGGTACTTCAGGTCGGGAGCTGTTTTTT
CASSLGTSGRELFF
>NA|TRBV18|TRBJ2-4|NA
TGTGCCAGCTCGCCCTCTCCAGAAAACAGGAACATTCAGTACTTC
CASSPSPENRNIQYF
>TRBD2|TRBV27|TRBJ2-1|NA
TGTGCCAGCAGTTTTGGGGGGGGCAATGAGCAGTTCTTC
CASSFGGGNEQFF
>NA|TRBV29-1|TRBJ1-1|NA
TGCAGCGTTGAAGGGACAGCCATGAACACTGAAGCTTTCTTT
CSVEGTAMNTEAFF
>NA|TRBV6-5|TRBJ2-1|NA
TGTGCCAGCAGTAACTCTGGGGGGTACCCCTACAATGAGCAGTTCTTC
CASSNSGGYPYNEQFF
>TRBD2|TRBV18|TRBJ2-7|NA
TGTGCCAGCTCACCATCGGCGGGAGTGTCGTACTTC
CASSPSAGVSYF
>NA|TRBV18|TRBJ2-5|NA
TGTGCCAGCTCACCAAGGGATGAGACCCAGTACTTC
CASSPRDETQYF
>NA|TRBV28|TRBJ2-1|once
TGTGCCAGCAGTTTAGGGTCGCTGAAAGTGCAGTTCTTC
CASSLGSLKVQFF
>TRBD1|TRBV5-1|TRBJ2-6|NA
TGCGCCAGCAGCTTGGAACAGGGGTCTGGGGCCAACGTCCTGACTTTC
CASSLEQGSGANVLTF
>NA|TRBV6-5|TRBJ1-1|NA
TGTGCCAGCAGTTACGCCGCCGGAAACACTGAAGCTTTCTTT
CASSYAAGNTEAFF
>NA|TRBV19|TRBJ1-5|NA
TGTGCCAGTAGTATAGGGTCCGGGAGAAGCAATCAGCCCCAGCATTTT
CASSIGSGRSNQPQHF
>NA|TRBV5-1|TRBJ2-2|NA
TGCGCCAGCAGGCAACAGGGCGGCACCGGGGAGCTGTTTTTT
CASRQQGGTGELFF
>NA|TRBV2|TRBJ2-7|NA
TGTGCCAGCAGTGATAGACAGCCTCGCCACGAGCAGTACTTC
CASSDRQPRHEQYF
>NA|TRBV29-1|TRBJ1-2|NA
TGCAGCGTTGAAGGCTCAGAGTTTGGTAAAAACTATGGCTACACCTTC
CSVEGSEFGKNYGYTF
>NA|TRBV29-1|TRBJ2-5|few
TGCAGCGCTTGGGGGGTCCAAGAGACCCAGTACTTC
CSAWGVQETQYF
>TRBD2|TRBV10-1|TRBJ2-5|NA
TGCGCCAGCAGCGAAGGACTAGCGGAGACCCAGTACTTC
CASSEGLAETQYF
>NA|TRBV4-2|TRBJ2-2|NA
TGTGCCAGCAGCCAAGATCCCGGACAATCCGGGGAGCTGTTTTTT
CASSQDPGQSGELFF
>NA|TRBV19|TRBJ1-1|NA
TGTGCCAGTAGTATAGGCGAGAACACTGAAGCTTTCTTT
CASSIGENTEAFF
>NA|TRBV28|TRBJ2-7|once
TGTGCCAGCAGTTTATTGGCTGGCGAGCAGTACTTC
CASSLLAGEQYF
>NA|TRBV27|TRBJ2-1|once
TGTGCCAGCAGCTTAAATTTCGGGACTCCATATCCCAATGAGCAGTTCTTC
CASSLNFGTPYPNEQFF
>TRBD2|TRBV27|TRBJ2-1|NA
TGTGCCAGCAGTTCATTAGGACTAGCGGTTCGACGCAATGAGCAGTTCTTC
CASSSLGLAVRRNEQFF
>NA|TRBV10-3|TRBJ1-2|NA
TGTGCCATCAGTGAGTCGACTCGGACGGAATCTAACTATGGCTACACCTTC
CAISESTRTESNYGYTF
>TRBD2|TRBV7-9|TRBJ2-7|medium-sized
TGTGCCAGCAGCTCCGGACTAGCGCTGTACGAGCAGTACTTC
CASSSGLALYEQYF
>NA|TRBV12-5|TRBJ1-1|few
TGTGCTAGTGGTCTAGGGGGACAGAACACTGAAGCTTTCTTT
CASGLGGQNTEAFF
>NA|TRBV19|TRBJ1-5|medium-sized
TGTGCCAGTAGCCTAAACAGGAACCATCAGCCCCAGCATTTT
CASSLNRNHQPQHF
>TRBD1|TRBV19|TRBJ1-5|NA
TGTGCCAGTAGTCCCCGCCCCCGGGACAGTGGGCATCAGCCCCAGCATTTT
CASSPRPRDSGHQPQHF
>NA|TRBV7-2|TRBJ1-1|few
TGTGCCAGCAGCTTCGGGGGGGGATTGAACACTGAAGCTTTCTTT
CASSFGGGLNTEAFF
>NA|TRBV19|TRBJ1-5|NA
TGTGCCAGTAGTATCGAGGGTTTCGGCAATCAGCCCCAGCATTTT
CASSIEGFGNQPQHF
>NA|TRBV7-6|TRBJ1-3|NA
TGTGCCAGCAGCTTAGTTGTCATGGGGACGACGTCTGGAAACACCATATATTTT
CASSLVVMGTTSGNTIYF
>TRBD2|TRBV2|TRBJ2-2|NA
TGTGCCAGCAATGAGCGGGAGAGGATCGGGGAGCTGTTTTTT
CASNERERIGELFF
>TRBD2|TRBV11-2|TRBJ2-2|few
TGTGCCAGCAAACTAGCGGGGGTGAACACCGGGGAGCTGTTTTTT
CASKLAGVNTGELFF
>NA|TRBV5-1|TRBJ2-5|NA
TGCGCCAGCAGCCCTACAGCAAACCTCCCAGGGGTAGAGACCCAGTACTTC
CASSPTANLPGVETQYF
>NA|TRBV2|TRBJ2-3|NA
TGTGCCAGCAGTTCGGGGGTGGCGGATACGCAGTATTTT
CASSSGVADTQYF
>TRBD2|TRBV10-3|TRBJ2-7|NA
TGTGCCATCAGGGCCGGGCGGGAGTACCACGAGCAGTACTTC
CAIRAGREYHEQYF
>TRBD1|TRBV5-1|TRBJ1-5|NA
TGCGCCAGCAGCACTACTCGGACAGGGGTTAGCAATCAGCCCCAGCATTTT
CASSTTRTGVSNQPQHF
>TRBD1|TRBV6-5|TRBJ2-4|NA
TGTGCCAGCAGTTACGGGGGACAGGGCAAAAACATTCAGTACTTC
CASSYGGQGKNIQYF
>NA|TRBV5-1|TRBJ2-3|NA
TGCGCCAGCAGCTTGGGGGGGAACAGCCCTTGGGATACGCAGTATTTT
CASSLGGNSPWDTQYF
>TRBD2|TRBV2|TRBJ2-3|once
TGTGCCAGCCTCTCTAGCGGGAGTCCAGATACGCAGTATTTT
CASLSSGSPDTQYF
>TRBD1|TRBV19|TRBJ1-6|NA
TGTGCCAGTACCGGACAGGGGTGGTCACCCCTCCACTTT
CASTGQGWSPLHF
>TRBD2|TRBV11-3|TRBJ2-3|NA
TGTGCCAGCAGCTCGGGCGGGAGGGGGCAAGATACGCAGTATTTT
CASSSGGRGQDTQYF
>NA|TRBV6-5|TRBJ2-7|NA
TGTGCCAGCAGTGAATTTGGGTCACCGTACTTC
CASSEFGSPYF
>NA|TRBV11-2|TRBJ2-7|NA
TGTGCCAGCAGCCTCGACAGATACGAGCAGTACTTC
CASSLDRYEQYF
>TRBD1|TRBV6-5|TRBJ2-1|NA
TGTGCCAGCAGTTGGACAGGGGAAGTCTACAATGAGCAGTTCTTC
CASSWTGEVYNEQFF
>NA|TRBV7-2|TRBJ2-5|NA
TGTGCCAGCAGCCCCTTAGGAGGGGAGACCCAGTACTTC
CASSPLGGETQYF
>TRBD2|TRBV7-6|TRBJ2-3|NA
TGTGCCAGCAGCGGAAGACTAGCCGGCGTGACTAGCACAGATACGCAGTATTTT
CASSGRLAGVTSTDTQYF
>NA|TRBV6-5|TRBJ2-2|NA
TGTGCCAGCAGTTTTCTGTCCGGGGAGCTGTTTTTT
CASSFLSGELFF
>TRBD1|TRBV5-4|TRBJ1-2|NA
TGTGCCAGCAGCCGAAGGGCAGGGGGCTCGGATGGCTACACCTTC
CASSRRAGGSDGYTF